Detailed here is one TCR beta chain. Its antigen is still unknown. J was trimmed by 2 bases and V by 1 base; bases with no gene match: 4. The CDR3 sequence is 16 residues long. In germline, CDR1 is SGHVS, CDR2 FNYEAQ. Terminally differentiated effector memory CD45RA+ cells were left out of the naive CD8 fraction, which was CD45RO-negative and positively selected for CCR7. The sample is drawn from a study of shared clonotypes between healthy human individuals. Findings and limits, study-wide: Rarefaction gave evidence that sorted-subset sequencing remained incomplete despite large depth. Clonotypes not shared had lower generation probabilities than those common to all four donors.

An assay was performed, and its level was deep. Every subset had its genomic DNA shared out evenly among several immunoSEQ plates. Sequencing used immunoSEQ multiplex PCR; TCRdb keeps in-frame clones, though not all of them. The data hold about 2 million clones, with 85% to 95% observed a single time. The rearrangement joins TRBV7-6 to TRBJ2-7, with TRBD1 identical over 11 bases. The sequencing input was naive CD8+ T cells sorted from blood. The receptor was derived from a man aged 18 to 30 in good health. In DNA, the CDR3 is TGTGCCAGCAGCTTAGGGACAGGGGGCCTTCCCTACGAGCAGTACTTC. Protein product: CASSLGTGGLPYEQYF.